These 6 T cell receptor beta chains originate from one sample sequenced in a study of Graves' ophthalmopathy and Graves' hyperthyroidism. Amplifying from RNA transcripts, the study obtained TCR beta CDR3 regions. HTBI-primed first-round RT-PCR preceded second-round multiplex PCR. MiXCR, applied by TCRdb to the multiplex PCR reads, yields one record per CDR3 protein. The sample carries around 1,200,000 distinct CDR3 sequences, about two fifths recorded once. Sample: peripheral blood or thyroid tissue (not recorded which). These receptor sequences come from an adult man with Graves' hyperthyroidism.

The J gene is TRBJ1-5, the V gene TRBV15, with 12 bases matching TRBD1. The CDR3 is made up of 17 amino acids. Germline V CDR1 and CDR2: LNHNV, YYDKDF (reference sequence). The V and J ends lost 10 bases and 2 bases, in that order; junction bases with no gene match: 12. CDR3: CASSYGTGGAGNQPQHF. The CDR3 nucleotides are TGTGCCAGCAGTTACGGGACAGGGGGCGCTGGCAATCAGCCCCAGCATTTT.

The chain couples TRBV9 to TRBJ2-7, with unresolved D. Trimming left V 4 bases short and J 6 bases short, with 11 bases between. The CDR3 has 12 amino acids. From germline, CDR1 is SGDLS and CDR2 YYNGEE. Written as DNA, the CDR3 is TGTGCCAGCAGCTTGGGATTTGGCGAGCAGTACTTC. Amino acids: CASSLGFGEQYF.

This chain connects TRBV27 to TRBJ1-4, with TRBD1 as a possible D gene (6 bases). CDR3 length equals 14 residues. V shed 6 bases and J shed 4 bases, with 12 bases lying between them. Germline CDR1 reads MNHEY; CDR2 reads SMNVEV (reference sequence). The CDR3 region is CASSRGGVNEKLFF. CDR3 sequence (DNA): TGTGCCAGCAGCCGTGGGGGCGTTAATGAAAAACTGTTTTTT.

The rearrangement uses TRBV9 and TRBJ2-7; 8 bases are a match to TRBD1. V was pared by 4 bases and J by 1 base, with 7 bases of the junction left unmatched. The CDR3 contains 15 residues. Germline V gives CDR1 SGDLS, CDR2 YYNGEE. In DNA form, the CDR3 reads TGTGCCAGCAGCAAGGGACAGGAGGTTTCCTACGAGCAGTACTTC. This codes for CASSKGQEVSYEQYF.

Worth noting for this clonotype: Mismatch with germline at one junction end may stem from a read error. The rearrangement joins TRBV7-7 to TRBJ2-2; 7 bases are shared with TRBD2. CDR3 length: 13 amino acids. The V gene's germline CDR1 is SSHAT and CDR2 FNYEAQ (reference sequence). The CDR3 DNA reads as TGTGCCGGCAGCTTAGCGGGTCCGATAGAGCTGTTTTTT. It encodes CAGSLAGPIELFF. Full variable domain (remainder filled in from reference TRBV7-7 and TRBJ2-2): GAGVSQSPRYKVTKRGQDVTLRCDPISSHATLYWYQQALGQGPEFLTYFNYEAQPDKSGLPSDRFSAERPEGSISTLTIQRTEQRDSAMYRCAGSLAGPIELFFGEGSRLTVL.

In this sample, this clonotype turned up a few times. The junction and the germline gene differ at one end; a read error may be behind it. CDR3 loop: CSAAIHGQGDQETQYF. CDR3 DNA sequence: TGCAGTGCTGCGATCCACGGACAGGGGGACCAGGAGACCCAGTACTTC. This chain uses TRBV20-1 with TRBJ2-5, with 10 bases identical to TRBD1. This CDR3 is 16 amino acids long. Germline values: CDR1 DFQATT, CDR2 SNEGSKA (reference sequence).